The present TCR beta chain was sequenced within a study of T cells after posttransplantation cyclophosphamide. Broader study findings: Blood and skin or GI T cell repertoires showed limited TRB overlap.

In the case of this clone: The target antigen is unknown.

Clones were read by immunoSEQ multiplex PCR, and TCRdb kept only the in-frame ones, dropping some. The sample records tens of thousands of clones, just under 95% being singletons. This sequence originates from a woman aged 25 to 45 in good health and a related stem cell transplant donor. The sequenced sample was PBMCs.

CDR3 nucleotides: TGTGCCACCGCAAGAGGGGGCAGATCGAACGAGCAGTACTTC. Its translation: CATARGGRSNEQYF. This chain links TRBV6-5 with TRBJ2-7; 7 bases are shared with TRBD1. V lost 10 bases and J lost 5; bases outside the gene matches: 14. The CDR3 loop spans 14 amino acids. Germline-derived CDR1 and CDR2 are MNHEY and SVGAGI.